This T cell receptor beta chain stems from a study of T cell repertoires in aging, cancer and after chemotherapy. Study-wide background: Chronic lymphocytic leukemia patients on fludarabine- or bendamustine-based regimens gave paired samples before and after chemotherapy.

TRB rearrangements spanning V, D and J were amplified using mixed TRB-A/B primers. TCRdb reanalysed the multiplex PCR reads using MiXCR and keeps one entry per CDR3 protein. The sample has roughly 3,000 distinct CDR3 sequences; roughly 54% are singletons. Peripheral blood genomic DNA, not sorted cells or RNA, was the template. Germline CDR1 is SQVTM and CDR2 is ANQGSEA. The CDR3 is 14 amino acids. V was cut by 4 bases and J by 2 bases, with 13 bases left in between. The chain joins TRBV29-1 to TRBJ2-3, with D possibly being TRBD1 or TRBD2 (6 bases each). The TCR was taken from a human donor with a blood cancer. The specimen was blood. CDR3 residues: CSVVGGTSTDTQYF. CDR3 nucleotides: TGCAGCGTTGTAGGCGGGACATCCACAGATACGCAGTATTTT.